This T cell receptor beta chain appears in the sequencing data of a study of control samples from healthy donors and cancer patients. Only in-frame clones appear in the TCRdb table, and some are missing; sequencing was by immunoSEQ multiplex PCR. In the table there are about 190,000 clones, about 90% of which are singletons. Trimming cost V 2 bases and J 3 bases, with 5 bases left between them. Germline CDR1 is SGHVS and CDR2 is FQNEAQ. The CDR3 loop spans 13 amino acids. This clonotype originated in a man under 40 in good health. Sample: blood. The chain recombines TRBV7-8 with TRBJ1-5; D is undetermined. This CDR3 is CASSLQNNQPQHF. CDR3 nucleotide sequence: TGTGCCAGCAGCTTACAGAACAATCAGCCCCAGCATTTT.